This entry lists 18 T cell receptor beta chains sequenced from one sample in a study of shared clonotypes between healthy human individuals. The protocol was immunoSEQ multiplex PCR, while the TCRdb copy is restricted to in-frame clones and leaves out a portion. The sample gives approximately 1.5 million clones, about 98.5% of which show up once; about 0.35% is in the top ten. Sample: naive CD4+ T cells sorted from blood. Indicated subset: CD45RA+ positively selected. All receptors derive from a man aged 25 to 45 in good health.

J is TRBJ2-1 and V is TRBV7-6, with D perhaps matching TRBD2 (6 bases). Trimming removed 6 bases at V and 1 base at J, with 13 bases between. The CDR3 is 15 residues long. Germline assignment: CDR1 SGHVS and CDR2 FNYEAQ. CDR3 in DNA: TGTGCCAGCAGTCGGGACTTCTCTTCCTACAATGAGCAGTTCTTC. It specifies CASSRDFSSYNEQFF.

The chain links TRBV5-1 to TRBJ2-1, with 7 bases matching TRBD1. Germline CDR1 is SGHRS and CDR2 is YFSETQ. V lost 6 bases, J lost 10 bases, and 7 bases stayed unmatched. This CDR3 is 12 amino acids long. CDR3 in amino acids: CASTSTGFEQFF. The CDR3 region has the DNA TGCGCCAGCACTTCGACAGGGTTCGAGCAGTTCTTC.

The chain combines TRBV5-1 with TRBJ2-7; maybe TRBD2 (5 bases). The germline gives CDR1 SGHRS, CDR2 YFSETQ. The CDR3 is 16 residues long. V was pared by 3 bases and J by 7 bases, with 23 bases between. DNA for the CDR3: TGCGCCAGCAGCTCTGGAGGAGAAGCAGTAGGATGGGAGCAGTACTTC. It codes for CASSSGGEAVGWEQYF.

This chain connects TRBV6-1 to TRBJ1-5, with a weak D call TRBD1 (5 bases). CDR1 is MNHNS, CDR2 SASEGT, per germline. There are 15 residues in the CDR3. Trimming removed 8 bases from V and 9 bases from J, with 23 bases in between. CDR3 in DNA: TGTGCCAGCGTGGGATTCGGGGCGCCCTACCGGCCCCAGCATTTT. It is translated as CASVGFGAPYRPQHF.

The chain joins TRBV4-1 to TRBJ2-1; possible D gene TRBD2, 5 bases. V was trimmed by 4 bases and J by 2 bases, leaving 15 bases between them. Germline assignment: CDR1 MGHRA and CDR2 YSYEKL. The CDR3 totals 16 residues. Here the CDR3 DNA reads TGCGCCAGCAGCCCGCAGACTACCCGGACCTACAATGAGCAGTTCTTC. Translating it yields CASSPQTTRTYNEQFF.

The chain links TRBV9 to TRBJ2-6; TRBD1 aligns across 7 bases. CDR3 length: 15 amino acids. Germline lookup yields CDR1 SGDLS and CDR2 YYNGEE. J gave up 2 bases and V 5 bases, and 4 bases lay outside the gene matches. The CDR3 nucleotides are TGTGCCAGCAGGAGACAGGGAGCTGGGGCCAACGTCCTGACTTTC. Encoded protein: CASRRQGAGANVLTF.

This chain connects TRBV28 to TRBJ2-2; D unresolved. This CDR3 region has 14 residues. V gave up 2 bases and J gave up 4 bases, with 8 bases separating them. Germline-derived CDR1 and CDR2 are MDHEN and SYDVKM. The CDR3, as DNA: TGTGCCAGCAGTTTAGAGCTAATCACCGGGGAGCTGTTTTTT. Protein product: CASSLELITGELFF.

The gene calls are TRBV6-6 and TRBJ1-5, with 11 positions matching TRBD1. Looked up from germline, CDR1 is MNHNY and CDR2 is SVGAGI (reference sequence). V lost 2 bases, J lost 6 bases, and 6 bases stayed unmatched. CDR3 length: 16 amino acids. The CDR3 nucleotides read TGTGCCAGCAGTTACGGACAGGGGGCCGAGGGTCAGCCCCAGCATTTT. Its protein product is CASSYGQGAEGQPQHF.

This CDR3 reads CASSQGLAGADEQFF. CDR3 coding DNA: TGTGCCAGCAGCCAAGGACTAGCGGGAGCGGATGAGCAGTTCTTC. The rearrangement links TRBV7-7 to TRBJ2-1; 13 bases match TRBD2. Per germline, CDR1 SSHAT and CDR2 FNYEAQ (reference sequence). The CDR3 has 15 amino acids. Losses at the gene ends were 5 bases for V and 8 bases for J; bases not matched to a gene: 6.

The V call is TRBV11-3, the J call TRBJ2-7; 7 bases line up with TRBD1. Germline V gene sequence: CDR1 SGHNT, CDR2 YENEEA. V was clipped by 5 bases and J by 4 bases; unmatched bases: 14. The CDR3 loop spans 16 amino acids. CDR3 DNA sequence: TGTGCCAGCAGCCCCAGACGTGGGCAGGGGGAATACGAGCAGTACTTC. Amino acid sequence: CASSPRRGQGEYEQYF.

This clone was seen a single time. V and J are TRBV27 and TRBJ2-7; TRBD2 matches 16 bases. The V segment lost 6 bases and the J segment 4 bases; nucleotides outside the gene matches: 12. This CDR3 spans 18 amino acids. Germline V lookup: CDR1 MNHEY, CDR2 SMNVEV (reference sequence). DNA of the CDR3: TGTGCCAGCAGGGAGCTCGGGACTAGCGGGAGGGCCGTTTACGAGCAGTACTTC. It translates to CASRELGTSGRAVYEQYF.

This clone was observed once. This rearrangement joins TRBV28 to TRBJ1-2; no clear D gene. This CDR3 is built from 13 residues. Deletions cut 3 bases from V and 3 bases from J, with 8 bases between. Germline V lookup: CDR1 MDHEN, CDR2 SYDVKM. The chain's CDR3 is CASSFDRYYGYTF. Written as DNA, the CDR3 is TGTGCCAGCAGTTTCGACCGGTACTATGGCTACACCTTC.

This chain joins TRBV27 and TRBJ1-2; 9 bases line up with TRBD1. Germline assignment: CDR1 MNHEY and CDR2 SMNVEV (reference sequence). This CDR3 is 13 amino acids long. After removal of 6 bases from V and 7 bases from J, the junction contained 6 bases not matched to a gene. The CDR3 is CASRLQGAAGYTF. As DNA, the CDR3 is TGTGCCAGCAGACTACAGGGGGCGGCTGGCTACACCTTC.

Only one count was recorded for this clone. The rearrangement uses TRBV30 and TRBJ2-7; D not certain. The ends were cut back, 7 bases at V and 5 bases at J, with 9 bases in the middle. Germline assignment: CDR1 GTSNPN and CDR2 SVGIG (reference sequence). This CDR3 spans 10 amino acids. The CDR3 loop reads CALKAHEQYF. The CDR3 nucleotides are TGTGCCTTGAAAGCTCACGAGCAGTACTTC.

Turning to this clone: The junction departs from germline at one end; a sequencing error may be responsible. Other nucleotide sequences in the sample specify the same CDR3. The chain uses TRBV18 and TRBJ1-4; perhaps TRBD1 as D (6 bases). The CDR3 has 16 amino acids. CDR1 and CDR2 from the germline V gene are KGHSH and LQKENI. The CDR3: CASSRGQAATNEKLFF. DNA for the CDR3: TGTGCCAGCTCCCGGGGGCAAGCTGCAACCAATGAAAAACTGTTTTTT.

This clone was recorded only once. The V and J genes are TRBV4-1 and TRBJ2-5, with D possibly TRBD2 on 6 matching bases. The CDR3 is 21 amino acids. Germline V lookup: CDR1 MGHRA, CDR2 YSYEKL. With 3 bases removed from V and 3 bases from J, the gap between germline ends came to 32 bases. The CDR3 nucleotides read TGCGCCAGCAGCCACCCGTACACAGAACCCCCAAACCGGGACTTAGAAGAGACCCAGTACTTC. It codes for CASSHPYTEPPNRDLEETQYF.

The chain uses TRBV2 and TRBJ2-5; 9 positions match TRBD1. CDR1 SNHLY and CDR2 FYNNEI come from the germline V gene. The CDR3 totals 13 residues. V lost 10 bases, J lost 3 bases, and 6 bases stayed unmatched. CDR3 loop: CATIRDREETQYF. The CDR3 coding sequence is TGTGCCACGATCCGGGACAGGGAAGAGACCCAGTACTTC.

V and J are TRBV5-4 and TRBJ2-5, with TRBD2 identical over 7 bases. Germline assignment: CDR1 SGHNT and CDR2 YYREEE (reference sequence). With V trimmed by 4 bases and J by 5 bases, 8 bases remained unmatched. The CDR3 is made up of 14 amino acids. CDR3 bases: TGTGCCAGCAGCCCCGGACTAGTACTCGAGACCCAGTACTTC. It is translated as CASSPGLVLETQYF. Full variable domain (missing parts from reference TRBV5-4 and TRBJ2-5): ETGVTQSPTHLIKTRGQQVTLRCSSQSGHNTVSWYQQALGQGPQFIFQYYREEENGRGNFPPRFSGLQFPNYSSELNVNALELDDSALYLCASSPGLVLETQYFGPGTRLLVL.